Following are 27 T cell receptor beta chains from one sample sequenced in a study of blood T cell repertoires in COVID-19. The method was immunoSEQ multiplex PCR; TCRdb's version includes in-frame clones alone and lacks a portion of them. Of 70,000 or so clones detected, 75% to 90% appear once; the ten largest clones hold less than 0.65%. The material sequenced was peripheral blood. The source of these receptors is a man in his sixties with acute or convalescent COVID-19.

The chain combines TRBV5-1 with TRBJ2-7; TRBD1 might be the D (8 bases). The V end lost 0 bases, the J end lost 2 bases, and 18 bases lay between the germline ends. The CDR3 contains 17 residues. Germline loops: CDR1 SGHRS, CDR2 YFSETQ. The CDR3 sequence: CASSLAGGGSLTYEQYF. CDR3 coding DNA: TGCGCCAGCAGCTTGGCAGGGGGCGGGAGTTTAACCTACGAGCAGTACTTC.

The chain has TRBV15 and TRBJ1-5; D uncertain. The CDR3 is 18 amino acids. Between the trimmed V and J ends, which lost 1 base and 1 base, there was a span of 17 bases. The germline gives CDR1 LNHNV, CDR2 YYDKDF (reference sequence). The CDR3 DNA is TGTGCCACCAGCAGAGTTTTCGGATGGAGGCTCAGCAATCAGCCCCAGCATTTT. This gives the protein CATSRVFGWRLSNQPQHF.

This rearrangement joins TRBV14 to TRBJ2-2, with no clear D. V lost 5 bases, J lost 6 bases, and 10 bases lay in between. The CDR3 contains 13 residues. Germline lookup yields CDR1 SGHDN and CDR2 FVKESK. CDR3 sequence reads: CASSNNMAGELFF. The CDR3 bases are TGTGCCAGCAGCAACAACATGGCCGGGGAGCTGTTTTTT.

The CDR3 is CAWFPGHGNTIYF. The CDR3 nucleotides are TGTGCCTGGTTCCCGGGACATGGAAACACCATATATTTT. The chain uses TRBV30 and TRBJ1-3, with a tentative D call TRBD1 (6 bases). The germline V gene encodes CDR1 GTSNPN and CDR2 SVGIG (reference sequence). The V end was cut by 5 bases, the J end by 3 bases, with 11 bases between. The length of the CDR3 is 13 residues.

V and J are TRBV10-1 and TRBJ2-1; D not certain. Trimming took 6 bases from V and 1 from J, leaving 16 bases between them. The CDR3 is 16 amino acids. Germline loops: CDR1 WNHNN, CDR2 SYGVQD (reference sequence). DNA for the CDR3: TGCGCCAGCAGCCGGAGACTGCCTTATTCCTACAATGAGCAGTTCTTC. Its protein is CASSRRLPYSYNEQFF.

This clone was seen once. The CDR3 DNA follows: TGTGCCAGTAGTTTATCAGGAAACGAGCAGTACTTC. It yields the protein CASSLSGNEQYF. The V gene is TRBV19, the J gene TRBJ2-7; no clear D gene. V lost 5 bases to trimming and J lost 5 bases, with 10 bases between them. CDR3 size: 12 residues. CDR1 and CDR2 (germline): LNHDA, SQIVND (reference sequence).

This sequence joins TRBV27 and TRBJ2-5, with 8 bases lining up with TRBD1. This CDR3 comprises 13 residues. Trimming at V came to 2 bases and at J to 5 bases, leaving 1 base not matched to a gene. CDR1 is MNHEY and CDR2 is SMNVEV in the germline V gene (reference sequence). CDR3 region: CASSLNRGETQYF. The CDR3 DNA reads as TGTGCCAGCAGTTTAAACAGGGGGGAGACCCAGTACTTC.

V gene TRBV22-1 combines with J gene TRBJ1-5; the table's D gene call, TRBD1, was not cross checked with the DNA. TRBV22-1 is noted as a pseudogene. This CDR3 comprises 15 residues. The CDR3 protein is CPGSEGGRGNQPQHF. Here the CDR3 DNA reads TGTCCTGGGAGCGAAGGGGGCCGCGGCAATCAGCCCCAGCATTTT.

The V gene is TRBV5-5, the J gene TRBJ2-3, with 7 bases fitting TRBD1. Trimming at V came to 0 bases and at J to 1 base, leaving 2 bases not matched to a gene. This CDR3 spans 15 amino acids. Per germline, CDR1 SGHKS and CDR2 YYEKEE (reference sequence). The CDR3 DNA is TGTGCCAGCAGCTTGGTCGGACAGGGCACAGATACGCAGTATTTT. It encodes CASSLVGQGTDTQYF.

V usage is TRBV5-1 and J usage is TRBJ1-1, with 7 bases that match TRBD1. The CDR3 runs 14 residues. The V segment lost 6 bases and the J segment 3 bases; nucleotides outside the gene matches: 8. The germline gives CDR1 SGHRS, CDR2 YFSETQ. The CDR3 nucleotides read TGCGCCAGCACCCGGGACAGACCCGACACTGAAGCTTTCTTT. This gives the protein CASTRDRPDTEAFF.

V gene TRBV7-3 combines with J gene TRBJ2-7; D perhaps matches TRBD1 (6 bases). The CDR3 is made up of 15 amino acids. Between the trimmed V and J ends, which lost 5 bases and 4 bases, there was a span of 18 bases. CDR1 is SGHTA and CDR2 is FQGTGA in the germline V gene. The CDR3 sequence is CASSQSSSGAYEQYF. The CDR3, as DNA: TGTGCCAGCAGCCAGTCCAGTTCAGGGGCGTACGAGCAGTACTTC.

The genes are TRBV6-6 and TRBJ1-4; D not resolved. Germline CDR1 reads MNHNY; CDR2 reads SVGAGI (reference sequence). This CDR3 has 12 residues. The germline V and J ends were trimmed by 10 bases and 0 bases, with 6 bases remaining between them. The CDR3: CATAATNEKLFF. CDR3 coding DNA: TGTGCCACGGCGGCAACTAATGAAAAACTGTTTTTT.

The V gene is TRBV3-1 (or the pseudogene TRBV3-2), the J gene TRBJ2-1; D not resolved. Deletions cut 1 base from V and 8 bases from J, with 3 bases between. The CDR3 spans 11 residues. CDR1 LGHDT and CDR2 YNNKEL come from the germline V gene (reference sequence). CDR3 loop: CASSQVDEQFF. In DNA form, the CDR3 reads TGTGCCAGCAGCCAAGTCGATGAGCAGTTCTTC.

This rearrangement joins TRBV19 to TRBJ1-1; TRBD1 agrees at 7 bases. The CDR3 is 18 residues long. The ends lost 5 bases at V and 4 bases at J; junction bases unmatched: 19. Germline CDR1 and CDR2: LNHDA and SQIVND (reference sequence). The CDR3 DNA is TGTGCCAGTAGTGAACCGAACAGGGGCAGAAGTCGGAGCACTGAAGCTTTCTTT. Its protein is CASSEPNRGRSRSTEAFF.

The CDR3 loop reads CASSGGQGGNSPLHF. CDR3 sequence (DNA): TGTGCCAGCAGCGGCGGACAGGGAGGCAATTCACCCCTCCACTTT. This chain joins TRBV9 and TRBJ1-6; 8 bases are a match to TRBD1. V lost 3 bases to trimming and J lost 7 bases; unmatched junction nucleotides: 6. CDR1 is SGDLS, CDR2 YYNGEE, per germline. The CDR3 runs to 15 residues.

V usage is TRBV19 and J usage is TRBJ2-4; D unclear. Per germline, CDR1 LNHDA and CDR2 SQIVND (reference sequence). The V and J ends lost 3 bases and 0 bases respectively, with 6 bases between them. The CDR3 totals 14 residues. The CDR3 coding sequence is TGTGCCAGTAGTATCTCCGGAGCCAAAAACATTCAGTACTTC. Its translation: CASSISGAKNIQYF.

CDR3 coding DNA: TGCAGTGCTAGTCAGGGGGTGGGCTATGGCTACACCTTC. Translation: CSASQGVGYGYTF. V and J are TRBV20-1 and TRBJ1-2, with TRBD1 matching over 7 bases. V lost 3 bases and J lost 4; bases outside the gene matches: 5. Per the germline V gene, CDR1 is DFQATT and CDR2 is SNEGSKA (reference sequence). This CDR3 is built from 13 residues.

This clone was detected only once. The chain has TRBV11-2 and TRBJ2-7; perhaps TRBD1 as D (5 bases). Trimming removed 1 base at V and 3 bases at J, with 13 bases between. The length of the CDR3 is 15 residues. Germline V gene data show CDR1 as SGHAT and CDR2 as FQNNGV. In DNA, the CDR3 is TGTGCCAGCAGCTTAGTGGGTAGGGGATTCTACGAGCAGTACTTC. Translated: CASSLVGRGFYEQYF.

This chain uses TRBV5-1 with TRBJ1-3; 9 positions agree with TRBD1. CDR1 SGHRS and CDR2 YFSETQ come from the germline V gene. J was trimmed by 0 bases and V by 1 base; bases with no gene match: 2. There are 16 residues in the CDR3. CDR3 amino acids: CASSLTGGGSGNTIYF. CDR3 DNA sequence: TGCGCCAGCAGCTTGACAGGGGGCGGCTCTGGAAACACCATATATTTT.

V gene TRBV5-1 combines with J gene TRBJ1-6; D may be TRBD1 (6 bases). V lost 2 bases to trimming and J lost 3 bases, with 9 bases between them. Per the germline V gene, CDR1 is SGHRS and CDR2 is YFSETQ. This CDR3 has 15 amino acids. This CDR3 is CASSLVQGYNSPLHF. Here the CDR3 DNA reads TGCGCCAGCAGCTTAGTACAGGGCTATAATTCACCCCTCCACTTT.

The chain is built from TRBV15 and TRBJ2-7, with 9 bases identical to TRBD1. Germline CDR1 and CDR2: LNHNV and YYDKDF (reference sequence). Trimming at V came to 0 bases and at J to 4 bases, leaving 4 bases not matched to a gene. The CDR3 is 15 amino acids. The CDR3 spells CATSRDGTGWYEQYF. CDR3 nucleotides: TGTGCCACCAGCAGAGATGGGACAGGGTGGTACGAGCAGTACTTC. Full variable domain (missing parts from reference TRBV15 and TRBJ2-7): DAMVIQNPRYQVTQFGKPVTLSCSQTLNHNVMYWYQQKSSQAPKLLFHYYDKDFNNEADTPDNFQSRRPNTSFCFLDIRSPGLGDTAMYLCATSRDGTGWYEQYFGPGTRLTVT.

The rearrangement links TRBV2 to TRBJ1-6; D might be TRBD1 (5 bases). The germline V gene has CDR1 SNHLY and CDR2 FYNNEI. The V end lost 9 bases, the J end lost 4 bases, and 10 bases lay between the germline ends. This CDR3 region has 13 residues. CDR3 nucleotide sequence: TGTGCCAGTCGACAGTATTATAATTCACCCCTCCACTTT. This sequence encodes CASRQYYNSPLHF.

This clone occurred once. The genes are TRBV5-1 and TRBJ1-6; D possibly corresponds to TRBD1 (6 bases). V dropped 1 base and J dropped 5 bases, with 7 bases sitting between them. Germline-derived CDR1 and CDR2 are SGHRS and YFSETQ. The CDR3 covers 14 residues. The CDR3 spells CASSLNRDNSPLHF. The DNA for the CDR3 is TGCGCCAGCAGCTTGAACAGGGATAATTCACCCCTCCACTTT. Filled out from reference TRBV5-1 and TRBJ1-6, the complete variable domain reads KAGVTQTPRYLIKTRGQQVTLSCSPISGHRSVSWYQQTPGQGLQFLFEYFSETQRNKGNFPGRFSGRQFSNSRSEMNVSTLELGDSALYLCASSLNRDNSPLHFGNGTRLTVT.

The V and J genes are TRBV21-1 and TRBJ1-1. TRBV21-1 is a pseudogene segment. CDR3 length: 12 residues. The CDR3 loop is CASSREETEAFF. The CDR3 DNA follows: TGTGCCAGCAGCAGGGAGGAGACTGAAGCTTTCTTT.

V gene TRBV5-1 combines with J gene TRBJ1-5; D ambiguous. CDR1 and CDR2 (germline): SGHRS, YFSETQ. V was shortened by 2 bases and J by 1 base, with 10 bases between the two germline ends. CDR3 length: 15 amino acids. In DNA form, the CDR3 reads TGCGCCAGCAGCTTAGACGGAGGGAGCAATCAGCCCCAGCATTTT. Protein sequence: CASSLDGGSNQPQHF.

The chain uses TRBV27 and TRBJ2-1; 11 bases are shared with TRBD2. Germline CDR1 and CDR2: MNHEY and SMNVEV (reference sequence). The V segment lost 5 bases and the J segment 5 bases; nucleotides outside the gene matches: 5. This CDR3 has 15 amino acids. The CDR3 sequence: CASSPRLAGNNEQFF. DNA for the CDR3: TGTGCCAGCAGTCCCCGACTAGCGGGAAACAATGAGCAGTTCTTC.

This clone was detected only once. The chain carries TRBV2 and TRBJ2-4; possible D gene TRBD2, 6 bases. Trimming cost V 2 bases and J 1 base, with 12 bases left between them. Looked up from germline, CDR1 is SNHLY and CDR2 is FYNNEI. CDR3 length: 16 residues. DNA of the CDR3: TGTGCCAGCAGTGAACGCGGGAATCGGGCCAAAAACATTCAGTACTTC. Protein product: CASSERGNRAKNIQYF.